This T cell receptor beta chain was recorded in a study of blood T cell repertoires in COVID-19. Study overall: The samples span acute and convalescent COVID-19 from the United States, Italy and Spain. T cells, B-cell-depleted T cells, or PBMCs supplied cDNA or gDNA.

In the original processing: The authors estimated nucleated cell counts from reference gene primer amplification. Sequencing used immunoSEQ multiplex PCR; TCRdb keeps in-frame clones, though not all of them. V and J calls and clone size come straight from that table; D and trimming were deduced from the DNA. Among roughly 80,000 clones, roughly four fifths were seen once, and the ten largest hold about 12%. This receptor was taken from a man of 80 years or more with acute or convalescent COVID-19. The sample comprised peripheral blood.

The CDR3 region is CASKRTGQRQETQYF. DNA of the CDR3: TGTGCCAGCAAACGAACCGGACAGAGGCAAGAGACCCAGTACTTC. The chain links TRBV6-4 to TRBJ2-5, with a possible D match to TRBD1 (6 bases). V shed 7 bases and J shed 2 bases, with 17 bases lying between them. This CDR3 region has 15 residues. The V gene's germline CDR1 is MRHNA and CDR2 SNTAGT.